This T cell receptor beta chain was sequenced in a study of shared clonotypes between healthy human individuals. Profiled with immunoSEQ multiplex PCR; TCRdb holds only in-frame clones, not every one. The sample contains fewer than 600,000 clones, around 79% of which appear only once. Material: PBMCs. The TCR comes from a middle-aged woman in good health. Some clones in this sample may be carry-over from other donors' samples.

The CDR3 nucleotides are TGTGCCAGCAGCTTGGCCTTTTTACTAGCGCCCCCGGAAAACATTCAGTACTTC. Translation gives CASSLAFLLAPPENIQYF. V and J are TRBV5-5 and TRBJ2-4, with 7 bases fitting TRBD2. CDR3 length: 18 amino acids. Germline CDR1 SGHKS, CDR2 YYEKEE (reference sequence). V trimming: 0 bases; J trimming: 5 bases; junction bases outside the gene matches: 14.